This TCR beta chain is drawn from a study of regulatory T cells in long-lasting Graves disease (TCRdb year 2021). In the study overall: In the newly diagnosed Graves' disease group, patients had been taking antithyroid drugs for less than 3 months. This study used TCR sequencing and RNA sequencing of peripheral blood to compare persistent Graves' disease patients against newly diagnosed Graves' disease patients. A total of 33 samples were covered by TCR sequencing, comprising about 13 persistent and roughly 20 newly diagnosed Graves' disease patients. The study took place in China and was registered as a clinical trial. Paper-wide results and their limitations: Only the TCR beta chain was sequenced and analyzed. Compared with newly diagnosed patients, persistent Graves' disease patients had lower TCR Shannon entropy and fewer highly expanded clones, which suggests clonal expansion. Persistent disease showed preferential use of TRBV28, TRBJ1-2 and TRBJ2-5, whereas newly diagnosed disease favored TRBV20-1 and TRBJ2-1. Persistent patients shared more public clonotypes among themselves (over 2,500) than newly diagnosed patients did (more than 950). Only peripheral blood was studied, because thyroid tissue, the primary lesion, was inaccessible. The authors noted that the small sample size was a limitation that may lower accuracy.

The receptor library was made with multiplex PCR. The data were produced on an Illumina HiSeq 4000. To build TCR beta libraries, CDR3 regions were amplified by Arm-PCR using iRepertoire HTBI primers. Before sequencing, the PCR products underwent gel purification. The authors processed their data as follows. Across samples, about 63 TRBV and roughly 15 TRBJ segments were identified and used for gene usage analysis of CDR3 amino acid clonotypes. COPE and FqMerger were used to merge filtered high-quality paired reads into contigs. BLAST was used to align contigs to IMGT TRBV, TRBD and TRBJ reference genes, with CDR3 defined following IMGT. Any clonotype with a frequency above 0.1% was counted as a highly expanded clone. Shannon entropy served as the measure of repertoire diversity, while the Gini coefficient captured V-J evenness. Clonotypes shared by more than one individual were considered public. TCRdb trimmed the raw reads at Q25, called clones with MiXCR and kept productive beta chains. When rows share a CDR3 protein, they turn into one entry using the most common DNA and genes. TCRdb's processing, not the authors' own work, is the source of the V and J calls. The sample profile shows about 620,000 distinct CDR3 sequences; 16% of them were found once. 18% of the sample is taken by the ten largest.

The cysteine opens and the phenylalanine closes a CDR3 of 15 amino acids. The retained sequence is limited to the CDR3, 45 bases, with the frame set at the first base. Sequences SGHDN (CDR1) and FVKESK (CDR2) are obtained from the germline V gene. Cut back by 0 bases and 5 bases, the V and J ends lie 14 bases apart. On this clonotype itself: It lacks a known antigen. Within one base of it there is no much larger clone, and no base qualities were kept.

Interpreted using the paper, the time point label stands for: newly diagnosed GD, antithyroid drugs for less than 3 months. RNA was extracted from PBMCs in TRIzol for both TCR sequencing and RNA sequencing. Graves' disease was diagnosed according to American Thyroid Association guidelines. Recruitment of patients was carried out at an endocrinology department in Xi'an, China. From each patient, roughly 9 milliliters of peripheral blood was collected into an EDTA anticoagulant tube. Ficoll Paque Plus density gradient separation was used to isolate PBMCs, and no further T cell sorting was done. An Agilent 2100 Bioanalyzer and agarose gel were used to assess RNA quality, and a NanoDrop 2000 was used to measure RNA concentration. Another study also made use of these data, one on T cells in Graves' hyperthyroidism and ophthalmopathy. The second investigation adds: Graves' hyperthyroidism was defined as stable when no progression to ophthalmopathy occurred over 18 months of follow-up. Hyperthyroidism patients were newly diagnosed, had a disease duration of under 2 months, and were aged 18 to 65 years. The study excluded patients with uncontrolled infections, other autoimmune diseases, pregnancy or lactation. Diagnoses were established on the basis of clinical symptoms, serum thyroxine and TRAb, thyroid ultrasound, and orbital computed tomography. A first-round RT-PCR of the TCR CDR3 used the HTBI primer set with the Qiagen OneStep RT-PCR kit. Blood samples also contained most of the expanded thyroid clonotypes (frequency above 0.001), which suggests that blood repertoires may reflect thyroid immune responses. In cross-validation, a model built on a 13 V-J signature told ophthalmopathy apart from stable hyperthyroidism with just under 90% sensitivity and 81% to 82% specificity, and in testing the same model reached 80%/75%. In validation, the model predicted progression to ophthalmopathy with over 65% sensitivity and approximately 78% specificity, a median of roughly seven months before onset. To identify TCR V-J signatures that set the groups apart, the researchers used a discovery cohort of about a hundred patients, made up of approximately 43 with Graves' ophthalmopathy and some 58 with stable Graves' hyperthyroidism. An independent validation cohort of about 19 hyperthyroidism patients and approximately 17 patients who later progressed to ophthalmopathy tested prospective prediction of ophthalmopathy. The 100 discovery patients were randomly split 7:3 into training and test sets. Thyroid tissue and blood T-cell repertoires from about six Graves' hyperthyroidism patients were also compared in the study. After blood sampling, hyperthyroidism patients were treated with methimazole at a starting dose of 30 mg daily, and ophthalmopathy patients were treated with high-dose intravenous methylprednisolone. Libraries were constructed in a second round of multiplex PCR, after which size selection and purification were carried out. Libraries were sequenced paired-end with 100 bp reads on an Illumina HiSeq2000. SOAPnuke was used to process the raw data, with reads discarded if the reads contained adapters or uncalled bases, had a mean Phred below 15, or lacked an exact constant-primer or identifier match. COPE v1.2.5 was used to merge high-quality paired reads, and clonotypes were defined as unique nucleotide sequences. MiTCR v1.1 was used to align the clonotypes against IMGT TRBV, TRBD and TRBJ reference segments. The analysis was restricted to V-J combinations with a frequency above 0.0001, which together covered about 99% of the repertoires. The TCS score was defined as F50 (clonal expansion) divided by E x V (chaos), with BLOSUM62-based TCRdist calculated between CDR3 peptides within each V-J. Welch's t-statistics and random forest reduced some 510 V-J features to some 14, which were used in a naive Bayes classifier (R e1071). No statistical method was used to fix the sample size in advance, and group allocation was not hidden from the investigators. TCR Vbeta CDR3 sequencing of 120 to 150 peripheral blood samples (43 ophthalmopathy, about 74 hyperthyroidism and around 17 progressor patients) is reported in the paper.

Sequencing used peripheral blood mononuclear cells (PBMCs), obtained at new diagnosis, from a patient treated with antithyroid drugs. This clonotype was obtained from a woman aged 25 to 39 with Graves disease. Donor details come from another sample of the same person, matched by shared clones. The chain employs TRBV14 and TRBJ2-7, with the D gene not confidently named. This receptor has the CDR3 CASSQEPGPKNEQYF. The DNA is as follows: TGTGCCAGCAGCCAAGAACCAGGACCTAAAAACGAGCAGTACTTC.